This T cell receptor (beta chain) appears in the sequencing data of a study of shared clonotypes between healthy human individuals. The assay was immunoSEQ multiplex PCR, and TCRdb's table has in-frame clones only and misses some. The table records 400,000 to 500,000 clones, approximately 80% of them present only once. This CDR3 comprises 11 residues. Per the germline V gene, CDR1 is MDHEN and CDR2 is SYDVKM. V gave up 5 bases and J gave up 7 bases, with 8 bases separating them. The V and J genes are TRBV28 and TRBJ2-5; no clear D. The sample was PBMCs. This sequence originates from a woman in her forties in good health. Some clones in this sample may be carry-over from other donors' samples. The DNA of the CDR3 is TGTGCCAGCAGTGTAGCTCGGACCCAGTACTTC. Amino acid sequence: CASSVARTQYF.